This passage covers 26 T cell receptor beta chains from one sample sequenced in a study of blood T cells in healthy people across ages. With a J-beta primer mix and a sample-barcoded 5' primer, a second PCR ran roughly 6 to 11 cycles. TCRdb fed the 5' RACE reads into MiXCR, producing one record per CDR3 protein. This sample has 550,000 to 650,000 distinct CDR3 sequences; about 27% occur once, and the top ten carry approximately 3.6%. These data are also associated with another study on T cells of mothers and their children.

Sequenced: blood. These receptor sequences come from a boy between 2 and 10 years old in good health.

This chain joins TRBV7-6 and TRBJ2-3, with 10 bases that match TRBD2. The junction had 12 bases not matched to a gene; V was cut back by 4 bases and J by 2 bases. This CDR3 is built from 18 residues. Per the germline V gene, CDR1 is SGHVS and CDR2 is FNYEAQ. CDR3 coding DNA: TGTGCCAGCAGCTGGGGACTTGGTACTAGCGGGGTCACAGATACGCAGTATTTT. Translation gives CASSWGLGTSGVTDTQYF.

The chain employs TRBV18 and TRBJ2-5; D remains unclear. CDR3 size: 13 residues. Germline loops: CDR1 KGHSH, CDR2 LQKENI. V dropped 4 bases and J dropped 7 bases, with 13 bases sitting between them. This chain's CDR3 is CASSLTGVSTQYF. CDR3 bases: TGTGCCAGCTCACTCACGGGCGTATCGACCCAGTACTTC. The full variable domain, in which reference TRBV18 and TRBJ2-5 provide the parts outside the CDR3, is NAGVMQNPRHLVRRRGQEARLRCSPMKGHSHVYWYRQLPEEGLKFMVYLQKENIIDESGMPKERFSAEFPKEGPSILRIQQVVRGDSAAYFCASSLTGVSTQYFGPGTRLLVL.

This clonotype turned up a few times. The rearrangement uses TRBV15 and TRBJ2-5, with 16 bases matching TRBD2. The J call is doubtful: the DNA matches TRBJ2-1 better. The CDR3 is 16 residues long. Germline lookup yields CDR1 LNHNV and CDR2 YYDKDF (reference sequence). The CDR3 nucleotides are TGTGCCACCAGCGGGGGACTAGCGGGAGGGCCGAATGAGCAGTTCTTC. It codes for CATSGGLAGGPNEQFF.

The rearrangement uses TRBV3-1 and TRBJ2-7; D is tentatively TRBD1 or TRBD2 (6 bases each). The CDR3 length is 14 residues. Germline V CDR1 and CDR2: LGHDT, YNNKEL (reference sequence). Trimming cost V 5 bases and J 6 bases, with 17 bases left between them. The CDR3 is CASSSHGRGREQYF. The CDR3 DNA reads TGTGCCAGCAGCTCTCACGGCCGGGGGCGCGAGCAGTACTTC.

Only a few counts were recorded for this clonotype. The chain employs TRBV2 and TRBJ2-1; 7 bases line up with TRBD1. This CDR3 is 12 amino acids long. Germline values: CDR1 SNHLY, CDR2 FYNNEI. J lost 8 bases, V lost 7 bases, and 5 bases had no gene match. The CDR3 here is CASIMTGHEQFF. CDR3 nucleotides: TGTGCCAGCATTATGACAGGGCATGAGCAGTTCTTC.

This clonotype was counted once. This rearrangement joins TRBV20-1 to TRBJ2-5, with 8 bases identical to TRBD1. Germline CDR1 reads DFQATT; CDR2 reads SNEGSKA (reference sequence). V lost 5 bases, J lost 1 base, and 12 bases stayed unmatched. The CDR3 is made up of 16 amino acids. CDR3 loop: CSAEGRTGRTQETQYF. The DNA for the CDR3 is TGCAGTGCTGAAGGGAGGACAGGGAGAACCCAAGAGACCCAGTACTTC.

The sample holds a few counts of this clonotype. The rearrangement uses TRBV2 and TRBJ2-2; TRBD2 aligns across 13 bases. The CDR3 contains 15 residues. CDR1 is SNHLY, CDR2 FYNNEI, per germline. V shed 8 bases, J shed 5 bases, and the junction held 5 bases outside the gene matches. CDR3: CASGTSGEVTGELFF. The CDR3 DNA reads TGTGCCAGCGGGACTAGCGGGGAGGTTACCGGGGAGCTGTTTTTT.

This clonotype showed up just a few times. V is TRBV6-2 or TRBV6-3 and J is TRBJ2-5; TRBD2 aligns across 11 bases. The DNA matches TRBJ2-1 better at its end, which makes the J call doubtful. CDR3 size: 13 residues. From germline, CDR1 is MNHEY and CDR2 SVGEGT. Here the CDR3 reads CASSSTSGGEQFF. The CDR3 nucleotides read TGTGCCAGCAGCTCAACTAGCGGGGGAGAGCAGTTCTTC.

This clonotype was seen a few times. J is TRBJ2-1 and V is TRBV9, with TRBD2 as a possible D gene (7 bases). Trimming took off 0 bases at V and 5 bases at J, with 12 bases between the two ends. Germline V gives CDR1 SGDLS, CDR2 YYNGEE. The CDR3 is made up of 15 amino acids. For the CDR3, the DNA is TGTGCCAGCAGCGTAGTGGGGGGGCCTAACAATGAGCAGTTCTTC. Protein sequence: CASSVVGGPNNEQFF.

This clonotype was counted between two and nine times. This chain connects TRBV12-3 or TRBV12-4 to TRBJ2-7; 7 bases map to TRBD1. Trimming at V came to 7 bases and at J to 3 bases, leaving 9 bases not matched to a gene. The CDR3 consists of 14 residues. CDR3 DNA: TGTGCCAGCACCAATCGGGACAGATACTACGAGCAGTACTTC. Its protein is CASTNRDRYYEQYF.

V gene TRBV29-1 combines with J gene TRBJ2-5; 9 bases fit TRBD2. Germline V gives CDR1 SQVTM, CDR2 ANQGSEA. The CDR3 runs 13 residues. V gave up 7 bases and J gave up 5 bases; unmatched junction bases: 8. DNA of the CDR3: TGCAGCGCGAACCCCGGACTAGCGGAGACCCAGTACTTC. Protein product: CSANPGLAETQYF. The full variable domain, rest sourced from reference TRBV29-1 and TRBJ2-5, is SAVISQKPSRDICQRGTSLTIQCQVDSQVTMMFWYRQQPGQSLTLIATANQGSEATYESGFVIDKFPISRPNLTFSTLTVSNMSPEDSSIYLCSANPGLAETQYFGPGTRLLVL.

This clonotype was detected many times. The chain carries TRBV4-3 and TRBJ1-1, with 9 bases that match TRBD1. The V gene end was trimmed by 4 bases and the J gene end by 6 bases; junction bases not matched to a gene: 12. Germline V gives CDR1 LGHNA, CDR2 YSLEER. This CDR3 is 16 amino acids long. This CDR3 reads CASSLGLGQGLAEAFF. The CDR3, as DNA: TGCGCCAGCAGCCTCGGTTTGGGACAGGGTCTTGCTGAAGCTTTCTTT.

This clonotype was seen a handful of times. The CDR3 coding sequence is TGTGCCAGCAGCTTAGATTTAGGCGTCGAGCAGTACTTC. This gives the protein CASSLDLGVEQYF. V gene TRBV11-2 combines with J gene TRBJ2-7; D is unclear. The CDR3 runs to 13 residues. V was trimmed by 0 bases and J by 6 bases, leaving 9 bases between them. Germline values: CDR1 SGHAT, CDR2 FQNNGV.

The J gene is TRBJ2-2, the V gene TRBV2; 7 bases are a match to TRBD1. Germline assignment: CDR1 SNHLY and CDR2 FYNNEI. This CDR3 is built from 15 residues. Trimming removed 7 bases from V and 2 bases from J; junction bases left unmatched: 7. CDR3 residues: CASKLDRTNTGELFF. In DNA, the CDR3 is TGTGCCAGCAAGTTGGACAGGACAAACACCGGGGAGCTGTTTTTT.

This clonotype was detected a few times. J is TRBJ1-1 and V is TRBV14, with D possibly TRBD1 on 5 matching bases. V was cut by 0 bases and J by 6 bases, with 14 bases left in between. The CDR3 runs 15 residues. The germline V gene encodes CDR1 SGHDN and CDR2 FVKESK. In nucleotides, the CDR3 is TGTGCCAGCAGCCAAGATCCAGGGAAAGTCTCTGAAGCTTTCTTT. Residues: CASSQDPGKVSEAFF.

The rearrangement joins TRBV6-5 to TRBJ1-2; D may be TRBD1 (5 bases). This CDR3 is built from 14 residues. Trimming shortened V by 10 bases and J by 0 bases, and 15 bases separated the two germline ends. Looked up from germline, CDR1 is MNHEY and CDR2 is SVGAGI. The CDR3 bases are TGTGCCACCACGAGAGAGGGGACTAACTATGGCTACACCTTC. This gives the protein CATTREGTNYGYTF.

This chain connects TRBV7-2 to TRBJ2-1, with D possibly TRBD2 on 6 matching bases. CDR3 length: 16 residues. The germline V and J ends were trimmed by 5 bases and 8 bases, with 22 bases remaining between them. Germline CDR1 reads SGHTA; CDR2 reads FQGNSA. The CDR3 sequence: CASSQLGGGSWDEQFF. DNA for the CDR3: TGTGCCAGCAGCCAGCTAGGCGGAGGGAGTTGGGATGAGCAGTTCTTC.

The chain links TRBV18 to TRBJ1-1; 8 nucleotides agree with TRBD1. CDR3 size: 13 residues. The V gene end was trimmed by 4 bases and the J gene end by 7 bases; junction bases not matched to a gene: 5. The germline V gene encodes CDR1 KGHSH and CDR2 LQKENI. The CDR3 sequence: CASSLGTGIEAFF. The CDR3 nucleotides are TGTGCCAGCTCACTCGGGACAGGAATTGAAGCTTTCTTT.

V gene TRBV20-1 combines with J gene TRBJ1-4; 8 bases map to TRBD1. CDR3 size: 14 residues. The junction had 6 bases not matched to a gene; V was cut back by 2 bases and J by 7 bases. The V gene's germline CDR1 is DFQATT and CDR2 SNEGSKA (reference sequence). This chain's CDR3 is CSARQGALGEKLFF. The CDR3 nucleotides are TGCAGTGCTAGACAGGGGGCGCTGGGTGAAAAACTGTTTTTT.

This clonotype was seen more than once but under ten times. One end of the junction varies from germline; a read error may be responsible. The chain links TRBV20-1 to TRBJ2-7; 12 bases align to TRBD1. Germline CDR1 reads DFQATT; CDR2 reads SNEGSKA (reference sequence). The CDR3 spans 13 residues. CDR3 sequence: CSARDRGQYEQYF. CDR3 nucleotides: TGCAGTGCTCGGGACAGGGGGCAATACGAGCAATACTTC.

The chain links TRBV6-5 to TRBJ2-5; the D gene is possibly TRBD1 (6 bases). V lost 5 bases, J lost 1 base, and 20 bases lay in between. The CDR3 is made up of 17 amino acids. From germline, CDR1 is MNHEY and CDR2 SVGAGI. In DNA, the CDR3 is TGTGCCAGCAGTCAAATGTTCACCCGGACAGCCCAAGAGACCCAGTACTTC. It yields the protein CASSQMFTRTAQETQYF.

This clonotype was seen once. The gene calls are TRBV6-5 and TRBJ2-3; 9 bases map to TRBD2. Trimming removed 0 bases from V and 2 bases from J; junction bases left unmatched: 15. CDR1 and CDR2 from the germline V gene are MNHEY and SVGAGI. CDR3 size: 20 residues. This CDR3 is CASSYSSRLAVYPSTDTQYF. The CDR3 DNA reads as TGTGCCAGCAGTTACTCGTCCAGACTAGCGGTTTACCCCTCCACAGATACGCAGTATTTT.

The sample holds a few counts of this clonotype. V and J are TRBV27 and TRBJ2-1; TRBD1 matches at 11 bases. This CDR3 region has 18 residues. Germline values: CDR1 MNHEY, CDR2 SMNVEV (reference sequence). V gave up 0 bases and J gave up 12 bases; unmatched junction bases: 16. The CDR3 protein is CASSLSHLGQGAIVGQFF. The DNA for the CDR3 is TGTGCCAGCAGTTTATCGCATCTTGGACAGGGGGCGATTGTGGGGCAGTTCTTC.

There are a few counts of this clonotype. The J gene is TRBJ1-3, the V gene TRBV12-5, with TRBD1 identical over 7 bases. Germline CDR1 is LGHNT and CDR2 is FRNRAP. The CDR3 runs to 16 residues. With 5 bases clipped from V and 0 bases from J, the junction kept 7 bases outside the gene matches. DNA of the CDR3: TGTGCTAGTGGTCCTGGACAGGTCTCCTCTGGAAACACCATATATTTT. Translated: CASGPGQVSSGNTIYF.

This clonotype has a handful of counts. V and J are TRBV27 and TRBJ2-2; TRBD1 is a possible D gene (5 bases). Germline assignment: CDR1 MNHEY and CDR2 SMNVEV (reference sequence). With 2 bases removed from V and 4 bases from J, the gap between germline ends came to 14 bases. CDR3 length: 16 amino acids. CDR3 sequence (DNA): TGTGCCAGCAGTTTAATTTGGACAACCGGCACCGGGGAGCTGTTTTTT. This gives the protein CASSLIWTTGTGELFF.

This clonotype occurred a few times. The rearrangement uses TRBV4-1 and TRBJ2-5, with D uncertain. The J call could be wrong; TRBJ2-7 is a better fit for the DNA end. CDR3 length equals 16 residues. CDR1 is MGHRA and CDR2 is YSYEKL in the germline V gene. CDR3: CASSQDTGSHGYEQYF. In DNA, the CDR3 is TGCGCCAGCAGCCAAGACACCGGGTCCCACGGCTACGAGCAGTACTTC.